The 22 T cell receptor beta chains below all came from one sample that was sequenced in a study of blood T cells in healthy people across ages. The authors ran a second PCR of roughly 6 to 12 cycles using a sample-barcoded 5' primer and a J-beta primer mix. MiXCR, applied by TCRdb to the 5' RACE reads, yields one record per CDR3 protein. The repertoire includes about 1.7 million distinct CDR3 sequences, 28% of them detected once, and 7.7% sits in the top ten. Sequencing was carried out using blood. The receptors were sampled from a woman in her 30s in good health.

The gene calls are TRBV5-1 and TRBJ1-1, with D possibly being TRBD1 (6 bases). The germline V gene encodes CDR1 SGHRS and CDR2 YFSETQ. Trimming removed 8 bases at V and 0 bases at J, with 14 bases between. The CDR3 is 14 amino acids. The CDR3 coding sequence is TGCGCCAGTTTGGTAGGGGGGATGAACACTGAAGCTTTCTTT. It specifies CASLVGGMNTEAFF. The full variable domain, rest sourced from reference TRBV5-1 and TRBJ1-1, is KAGVTQTPRYLIKTRGQQVTLSCSPISGHRSVSWYQQTPGQGLQFLFEYFSETQRNKGNFPGRFSGRQFSNSRSEMNVSTLELGDSALYLCASLVGGMNTEAFFGQGTRLTVV.

A few counts support this clonotype. The CDR3 DNA follows: TGTGCCAGCAGTACGCTTTTAGCTGGGGGGGGCATCACAGATACGCAGTATTTT. This translates into CASSTLLAGGGITDTQYF. V and J are TRBV28 and TRBJ2-3; perhaps TRBD2 as D (7 bases). Germline CDR1 is MDHEN and CDR2 is SYDVKM. There are 18 residues in the CDR3. V was clipped by 5 bases and J by 2 bases, with 23 bases between them.

The chain uses TRBV27 and TRBJ2-5, with 9 bases fitting TRBD2. The germline CDR1 and CDR2 sequences are MNHEY and SMNVEV (reference sequence). J gave up 2 bases and V 10 bases, and 5 bases lay outside the gene matches. CDR3 length: 13 residues. The CDR3 region has the DNA TGTGCCACCTGGGGACTAGCTCAAGAGACCCAGTACTTC. This sequence encodes CATWGLAQETQYF.

This clonotype was observed once. A read error may produce the germline difference seen at one junction end. The gene calls are TRBV20-1 and TRBJ2-1, with D possibly being TRBD1 (6 bases). The germline V gene has CDR1 DFQATT and CDR2 SNEGSKA (reference sequence). The CDR3 length is 14 residues. The CDR3 DNA sequence: TGCAGTGCTAGTCACAGGGCTTCGGGCAATGAGCGGTTCTTC. Protein product: CSASHRASGNERFF.

This clonotype was counted only a few times. The chain recombines TRBV7-2 with TRBJ2-5, with D possibly called TRBD1 or TRBD2 (5 bases each). The ends were cut back, 5 bases at V and 4 bases at J, with 17 bases in the middle. CDR1 SGHTA and CDR2 FQGNSA come from the germline V gene. CDR3 size: 15 residues. CDR3 sequence (DNA): TGTGCCAGCAGCGGTTCCGGGGCGTATCGAGAGACCCAGTACTTC. Its protein is CASSGSGAYRETQYF.

The chain uses TRBV28 and TRBJ2-3; 12 bases match TRBD2. From germline, CDR1 is MDHEN and CDR2 SYDVKM. V lost 5 bases to trimming and J lost 3 bases; unmatched junction nucleotides: 6. This CDR3 comprises 16 residues. The CDR3 sequence is CASSLLTSGGTDTQYF. The CDR3 region has the DNA TGTGCCAGCAGTCTCCTGACTAGCGGGGGAACAGATACGCAGTATTTT.

This clonotype was observed a handful of times. The rearrangement uses TRBV30 and TRBJ1-4; D is unresolved. The CDR3 extends over 15 amino acids. V shed 1 base and J shed 0 bases, with 9 bases lying between them. Germline V gene sequence: CDR1 GTSNPN, CDR2 SVGIG (reference sequence). The CDR3 DNA sequence: TGTGCCTGGAGTGCAGACGGTGCAACTAATGAAAAACTGTTTTTT. This sequence encodes CAWSADGATNEKLFF.

This clonotype was seen a few times. This chain uses TRBV11-1 with TRBJ1-6; D not resolved. Germline V gives CDR1 SGHAT, CDR2 FQDESV (reference sequence). The CDR3 covers 16 residues. Trimming cost V 2 bases and J 7 bases, with 15 bases left between them. CDR3: CASSLQGPSRNSPLHF. In nucleotides, the CDR3 is TGTGCCAGCAGCTTACAAGGACCGAGTCGGAATTCACCCCTCCACTTT.

The chain joins TRBV20-1 to TRBJ2-1; 8 nucleotides line up with TRBD2. V was pared by 0 bases and J by 6 bases, with 7 bases of the junction left unmatched. CDR1 DFQATT and CDR2 SNEGSKA come from the germline V gene (reference sequence). The CDR3 is 15 residues long. The CDR3 nucleotides are TGCAGTGCTAGAGATCCAGCGGGGGTAACCAATGAGCAGTTCTTC. Translating gives CSARDPAGVTNEQFF.

This sequence joins TRBV28 and TRBJ2-2, with D possibly called TRBD1 or TRBD2 (6 bases each). V lost 2 bases and J lost 4, with 11 bases in between. Per the germline V gene, CDR1 is MDHEN and CDR2 is SYDVKM. CDR3 length equals 15 residues. The CDR3 loop is CASSLTQGGTGELFF. The DNA of the CDR3 is TGTGCCAGCAGTTTAACACAGGGAGGCACCGGGGAGCTGTTTTTT.

This clonotype occurred many times. The V call is TRBV24-1, the J call TRBJ2-1, with 7 bases fitting TRBD1. The CDR3 is 15 residues long. The germline V gene encodes CDR1 KGHDR and CDR2 SFDVKD. The junction had 5 bases not matched to a gene; V was cut back by 7 bases and J by 0 bases. Here the CDR3 DNA reads TGTGCCACCAGCTTGACAGGGAGCTCCTACAATGAGCAGTTCTTC. Its protein is CATSLTGSSYNEQFF.

The chain joins TRBV28 to TRBJ2-7; 7 positions match TRBD1. After removal of 10 bases from V and 6 bases from J, the junction contained 12 bases not matched to a gene. The CDR3 spans 13 residues. Per the germline V gene, CDR1 is MDHEN and CDR2 is SYDVKM. CDR3 residues: CATQPGQPGEQYF. The CDR3 region has the DNA TGTGCCACCCAACCGGGACAGCCGGGCGAGCAGTACTTC.

The chain joins TRBV12-3 or TRBV12-4 to TRBJ2-7, with TRBD1 matching 8 bases. Trimming at V came to 3 bases and at J to 0 bases, leaving 4 bases not matched to a gene. The CDR3 covers 15 residues. Here the CDR3 reads CASSLTGALSYEQYF. CDR3 sequence (DNA): TGTGCCAGCAGTTTGACAGGGGCCCTCTCCTACGAGCAGTACTTC.

The J gene is TRBJ2-3, the V gene TRBV20-1; the D is unclear. V lost 5 bases, J lost 7 bases, and 19 bases lay in between. The CDR3 length is 14 residues. Germline CDR1 is DFQATT and CDR2 is SNEGSKA (reference sequence). CDR3 amino acids: CSAPLESRRNTQYF. CDR3 nucleotides: TGCAGTGCTCCTCTGGAGTCCCGGAGAAATACGCAGTATTTT.

The V gene is TRBV4-1, the J gene TRBJ2-2, with 11 nucleotides matching TRBD1. The ends lost 4 bases at V and 6 bases at J; junction bases unmatched: 4. Germline V gene lookup returns CDR1 MGHRA and CDR2 YSYEKL. CDR3 length equals 15 residues. Written as DNA, the CDR3 is TGCGCCAGCAGCCGGGGACAGGGGGTATCCGGGGAGCTGTTTTTT. This encodes CASSRGQGVSGELFF.

This clonotype was picked up a small number of times. The gene calls are TRBV20-1 and TRBJ1-4, with D tentatively TRBD1 (6 bases). Germline CDR1 and CDR2: DFQATT and SNEGSKA (reference sequence). The CDR3 has 13 residues. Between the trimmed V and J ends, which lost 1 base and 6 bases, there was a span of 9 bases. The CDR3 loop reads CSARGTEHEKLFF. The DNA for the CDR3 is TGCAGTGCTAGAGGGACAGAGCATGAAAAACTGTTTTTT.

This clonotype was observed at least ten times. The chain combines TRBV12-3 or TRBV12-4 with TRBJ1-1; TRBD1 matches at 8 bases. V was pared by 5 bases and J by 4 bases, with 9 bases of the junction left unmatched. The CDR3 has 15 residues. CDR3 coding DNA: TGTGCCAGCAGTCCCCGCGCAGGGGGCGGCACTGAAGCTTTCTTT. This sequence encodes CASSPRAGGGTEAFF.

For this clonotype: A much larger clone lies one base from this, so it may be a read error. The chain links TRBV6-1 to TRBJ1-2; D gene unclear. Germline CDR1 reads MNHNS; CDR2 reads SASEGT. The CDR3 spans 11 residues. CDR3 sequence reads: CASSDNYSYTF. The CDR3 DNA reads TGTGCCAGCAGTGATAACTATAGCTACACCTTC.

This clonotype was seen a handful of times. The chain carries TRBV20-1 and TRBJ1-6, with a possible D match to TRBD1 (5 bases). CDR1 and CDR2 (germline): DFQATT, SNEGSKA (reference sequence). CDR3 length: 15 amino acids. V dropped 0 bases and J dropped 10 bases, with 16 bases sitting between them. The CDR3 loop reads CSARDGQGDGSPLHF. The CDR3 DNA follows: TGCAGTGCTAGAGATGGGCAGGGCGACGGATCACCCCTCCACTTT.

This clonotype was detected many times. J is TRBJ2-1 and V is TRBV29-1; the D gene is possibly TRBD1 (5 bases). The germline V gene encodes CDR1 SQVTM and CDR2 ANQGSEA. V was shortened by 5 bases and J by 2 bases, with 13 bases between the two germline ends. This CDR3 contains 14 residues. The CDR3 spells CSVSPAGPYNEQFF. The CDR3 region has the DNA TGCAGCGTTAGCCCGGCAGGGCCCTACAATGAGCAGTTCTTC.

This clonotype was detected a few times. V usage is TRBV5-1 and J usage is TRBJ2-3, with D unclear. Trimming pared 0 bases from V and 1 base from J, leaving 12 bases between. From germline, CDR1 is SGHRS and CDR2 YFSETQ. The CDR3 runs to 16 residues. The CDR3 region is CASSLARGWGTDTQYF. In DNA, the CDR3 is TGCGCCAGCAGCTTGGCTCGCGGTTGGGGCACAGATACGCAGTATTTT.

A single count supports this clonotype. This rearrangement joins TRBV12-3 or TRBV12-4 to TRBJ2-1; D is perhaps TRBD2 (5 bases). This CDR3 comprises 13 residues. V lost 10 bases and J lost 2, with 12 bases in between. The chain's CDR3 is CANTSGAYNEQFF. The CDR3 DNA is TGTGCCAACACCAGCGGAGCCTACAATGAGCAGTTCTTC.